The entry that follows covers one TCR beta chain sequence. Its specificity is not known. The authors ran a second PCR of 7 to 11 cycles using a sample-barcoded 5' primer and a J-beta primer mix. MiXCR was run by TCRdb on the 5' RACE reads, yielding one entry per CDR3 protein. The sample records around 800,000 distinct CDR3 sequences, about 42% being singletons. This CDR3 has 16 amino acids. Germline V gene sequence: CDR1 SGDLS, CDR2 YYNGEE. Unmatched junction bases numbered 10, after V lost 0 bases and J lost 9 bases. This record comes from a study of blood T cells in healthy people across ages. Findings of the study overall: The diversity estimates, figures obtained from one million T cells, were considered underestimates.

The receptor was derived from a man aged 60 to 75 in good health. The sequenced sample was blood. This chain uses TRBV9 with TRBJ2-1; 9 positions match TRBD1. The CDR3 loop is CASSVGGTGRFGEQFF. The DNA for the CDR3 is TGTGCCAGCAGCGTAGGGGGGACAGGGCGGTTCGGTGAGCAGTTCTTC.